The 27 T cell receptor beta chains below were found in one sample sequenced in a study of cytomegalovirus exposure and HLA in healthy donors. Primers included in the PCR were 60 Vbeta and 13 Jbeta primers. Sequencing was performed with immunoSEQ multiplex PCR; in TCRdb, only in-frame clones are kept and a portion is missing. In the table there are about 180,000 clones, roughly 80% of which are singletons. The sequenced sample was PBMCs. These receptors came from a man under 40 in good health and CMV-seropositive.

The rearrangement links TRBV19 to TRBJ2-3, with 12 nucleotides matching TRBD2. J lost 2 bases, V lost 10 bases, and 4 bases had no gene match. This CDR3 region has 14 residues. Germline CDR1 and CDR2: LNHDA and SQIVND (reference sequence). In DNA form, the CDR3 reads TGTGCCACCCGACTAGCGGGGGACACAGATACGCAGTATTTT. Amino acid sequence: CATRLAGDTDTQYF.

The V gene is TRBV16, the J gene TRBJ2-1, with no clear D. The germline V gene has CDR1 KGHSY and CDR2 FQNENV. This CDR3 comprises 12 residues. V was clipped by 3 bases and J by 6 bases, with 6 bases between them. This CDR3 reads CASSHSVNEQFF. DNA of the CDR3: TGTGCCAGCAGCCATTCGGTCAATGAGCAGTTCTTC.

The V gene is TRBV20-1, the J gene TRBJ2-1, with a possible D match to TRBD1 (5 bases). CDR3 length: 11 residues. CDR1 DFQATT and CDR2 SNEGSKA come from the germline V gene (reference sequence). V was cut by 6 bases and J by 7 bases, with 10 bases left in between. The CDR3 DNA reads TGCAGTGCCACCAGGGTTAATGAGCAGTTCTTC. This sequence encodes CSATRVNEQFF.

This chain joins TRBV30 and TRBJ2-5; a possible D gene is TRBD1 (6 bases). Germline-derived CDR1 and CDR2 are GTSNPN and SVGIG (reference sequence). V shed 0 bases and J shed 4 bases, with 12 bases lying between them. The CDR3 is 14 residues long. The CDR3 sequence is CAWSVRSGVETQYF. The CDR3 nucleotides read TGTGCCTGGAGTGTACGTTCAGGGGTAGAGACCCAGTACTTC.

The chain recombines TRBV5-4 with TRBJ1-2; TRBD1 matches 7 bases. CDR1 and CDR2 (germline): SGHNT, YYREEE (reference sequence). This CDR3 is built from 14 residues. The J segment lost 7 bases and the V segment lost 4 bases, leaving 10 bases of the junction unmatched. Here the CDR3 DNA reads TGTGCCAGCAGCCCCCTGACAGGGAATCTTGGCTACACCTTC. Residues: CASSPLTGNLGYTF.

The V and J genes are TRBV7-2 and TRBJ2-7; 8 positions match TRBD2. V lost 5 bases to trimming and J lost 3 bases; unmatched junction nucleotides: 9. This CDR3 has 15 amino acids. Germline V gene sequence: CDR1 SGHTA, CDR2 FQGNSA. This CDR3 is CASSPPVAGYYEQYF. In DNA form, the CDR3 reads TGTGCCAGCAGCCCGCCAGTAGCGGGGTACTACGAGCAGTACTTC.

The rearrangement joins TRBV18 to TRBJ2-7, with 8 bases fitting TRBD1. V dropped 6 bases and J dropped 5; count of bases not matched to a gene: 9. This CDR3 contains 14 residues. The germline gives CDR1 KGHSH, CDR2 LQKENI. The chain's CDR3 is CASSLGQGGHEQYF. The DNA of the CDR3 is TGTGCCAGCTCCCTCGGACAGGGAGGACACGAGCAGTACTTC.

The chain has TRBV5-1 and TRBJ2-2; D gene ambiguous. V was cut by 4 bases and J by 2 bases, with 6 bases left in between. The germline V gene has CDR1 SGHRS and CDR2 YFSETQ. The CDR3 has 13 residues. DNA for the CDR3: TGCGCCAGCAGCGTACAAAACACCGGGGAGCTGTTTTTT. Its translation is CASSVQNTGELFF.

V is TRBV9 and J is TRBJ2-5; TRBD2 matches at 8 bases. The J segment lost 5 bases and the V segment lost 3 bases, leaving 12 bases of the junction unmatched. The CDR3 contains 16 residues. Germline V gives CDR1 SGDLS, CDR2 YYNGEE. CDR3 coding DNA: TGTGCCAGCAGCGAGTCGGGGGGGGCCAGGGCGGAGACCCAGTACTTC. This sequence encodes CASSESGGARAETQYF.

Note on this clone: One end of the junction does not line up with germline, which may come from a read error. The genes are TRBV5-8 and TRBJ2-7, with 8 bases that match TRBD1. The germline gives CDR1 SGHTS, CDR2 YDEGEE. The CDR3 runs to 13 residues. The CDR3 region has the DNA TGTGCCAGCAGCTTGGCGAAGTGGGGACAGGTTAACTTC. Amino acid sequence: CASSLAKWGQVNF.

The chain is built from TRBV13 and TRBJ2-5; 10 bases map to TRBD1. With the DNA end fitting TRBJ2-7 better, the J assignment may be wrong. Germline values: CDR1 PRHDT, CDR2 FYEKMQ (reference sequence). The CDR3 contains 15 residues. CDR3 protein: CASSLGGTGAYEQYF. For the CDR3, the DNA is TGTGCCAGCAGCTTAGGCGGGACAGGGGCCTACGAGCAGTACTTC.

The V and J genes are TRBV29-1 and TRBJ2-4; D may be TRBD2 (5 bases). The V end was cut by 4 bases, the J end by 0 bases, with 13 bases between. Per the germline V gene, CDR1 is SQVTM and CDR2 is ANQGSEA. The CDR3 contains 15 residues. This CDR3 reads CSVGDGGLAKNIQYF. The CDR3 DNA reads as TGCAGCGTTGGAGACGGCGGACTAGCCAAAAACATTCAGTACTTC.

The sample holds one count of this clone. V usage is TRBV4-3 and J usage is TRBJ1-3; the D is unclear. The CDR3 contains 15 residues. Germline CDR1 LGHNA, CDR2 YSLEER. Trimming stripped 3 bases from V and 0 bases from J, with 9 bases between. CDR3 residues: CASSHPGNSGNTIYF. CDR3 in DNA: TGCGCCAGCAGCCACCCCGGGAACTCTGGAAACACCATATATTTT.

The V call is TRBV18, the J call TRBJ2-1; D perhaps matches TRBD2 (5 bases). CDR1 and CDR2 (germline): KGHSH, LQKENI. V was pared by 3 bases and J by 4 bases, with 16 bases between. The CDR3 is made up of 16 amino acids. CDR3 amino acids: CASSPKTTEIYNEQFF. DNA for the CDR3: TGTGCCAGCTCACCCAAGACTACTGAAATTTACAATGAGCAGTTCTTC.

V gene TRBV14 combines with J gene TRBJ2-2; 11 bases match TRBD1. The J segment lost 4 bases and the V segment lost 4 bases, leaving 5 bases of the junction unmatched. CDR1 is SGHDN, CDR2 FVKESK, per germline. The CDR3 covers 16 residues. The CDR3 spells CASSPLGQGATGELFF. The CDR3 region has the DNA TGTGCCAGCAGCCCCTTAGGACAGGGGGCCACCGGGGAGCTGTTTTTT. The complete variable domain, with remaining parts taken from reference TRBV14 and TRBJ2-2, reads EAGVTQFPSHSVIEKGQTVTLRCDPISGHDNLYWYRRVMGKEIKFLLHFVKESKQDESGMPNNRFLAERTGGTYSTLKVQPAELEDSGVYFCASSPLGQGATGELFFGEGSRLTVL.

The chain employs TRBV19 and TRBJ2-7; D is perhaps TRBD2 (7 bases). Germline CDR1 LNHDA, CDR2 SQIVND (reference sequence). The CDR3 spans 13 residues. The ends were cut back, 3 bases at V and 6 bases at J, with 12 bases in the middle. The CDR3 here is CASSMGGGSEQYF. CDR3 in DNA: TGTGCCAGTAGTATGGGAGGGGGTAGCGAGCAGTACTTC.

The chain carries TRBV5-1 and TRBJ2-2; 9 bases match TRBD1. The CDR3 totals 15 residues. Germline V gene sequence: CDR1 SGHRS, CDR2 YFSETQ. The J segment lost 6 bases and the V segment lost 4 bases, leaving 7 bases of the junction unmatched. CDR3 nucleotides: TGCGCCAGCAGCCCGCGGACAGGGGATTCCGGGGAGCTGTTTTTT. It specifies CASSPRTGDSGELFF. Variable domain in full (rest from reference TRBV5-1 and TRBJ2-2): KAGVTQTPRYLIKTRGQQVTLSCSPISGHRSVSWYQQTPGQGLQFLFEYFSETQRNKGNFPGRFSGRQFSNSRSEMNVSTLELGDSALYLCASSPRTGDSGELFFGEGSRLTVL.

This chain connects TRBV2 to TRBJ1-5; TRBD1 might be the D (6 bases). Germline lookup yields CDR1 SNHLY and CDR2 FYNNEI. The V end lost 5 bases, the J end lost 2 bases, and 13 bases lay between the germline ends. The CDR3 sequence is 15 residues long. Here the CDR3 DNA reads TGTGCCAGCAGTCCACAGGGCTTAGGCAATCAGCCCCAGCATTTT. This sequence encodes CASSPQGLGNQPQHF.

The rearrangement joins TRBV6-5 to TRBJ2-1, with 14 bases aligning to TRBD2. The ends lost 4 bases at V and 9 bases at J; junction bases unmatched: 8. CDR3 length equals 16 residues. Germline values: CDR1 MNHEY, CDR2 SVGAGI. CDR3 sequence reads: CASSLGRLAGGREQFF. CDR3 DNA sequence: TGTGCCAGCAGTTTAGGTCGACTAGCGGGGGGGCGTGAGCAGTTCTTC.

This sequence joins TRBV30 and TRBJ2-7; 9 bases fit TRBD1. The CDR3 is 13 residues long. V lost 2 bases to trimming and J lost 3 bases; unmatched junction nucleotides: 2. Germline assignment: CDR1 GTSNPN and CDR2 SVGIG (reference sequence). The CDR3 here is CAWSLGQGYEQYF. The CDR3 DNA reads as TGTGCCTGGAGTTTGGGACAGGGCTACGAGCAGTACTTC.

The CDR3 nucleotides read TGTGCCAGCGGCCCAGGCAGGGGGCTGGTAAAAACTGAAGCTTTCTTT. Translation gives CASGPGRGLVKTEAFF. This chain connects TRBV9 to TRBJ1-1; 8 nucleotides agree with TRBD1. CDR3 size: 16 residues. Germline-derived CDR1 and CDR2 are SGDLS and YYNGEE. J gave up 5 bases and V 7 bases, and 16 bases lay outside the gene matches. The full variable domain, in which reference TRBV9 and TRBJ1-1 provide the parts outside the CDR3, is DSGVTQTPKHLITATGQRVTLRCSPRSGDLSVYWYQQSLDQGLQFLIQYYNGEERAKGNILERFSAQQFPDLHSELNLSSLELGDSALYFCASGPGRGLVKTEAFFGQGTRLTVV.

V usage is TRBV13 and J usage is TRBJ1-2; 8 nucleotides line up with TRBD1. With 2 bases clipped from V and 5 bases from J, the junction kept 10 bases outside the gene matches. This CDR3 contains 16 residues. Germline loops: CDR1 PRHDT, CDR2 FYEKMQ (reference sequence). The CDR3 coding sequence is TGTGCCAGCAGCTTATCGGACGGACAGGGCCTATATGGCTACACCTTC. It encodes CASSLSDGQGLYGYTF.

This sequence joins TRBV5-1 and TRBJ2-7, with D perhaps TRBD1 (5 bases). This CDR3 region has 15 residues. Trimming took off 0 bases at V and 4 bases at J, with 14 bases between the two ends. Germline V CDR1 and CDR2: SGHRS, YFSETQ. The CDR3 region has the DNA TGCGCCAGCAGCTTGGCTCGCGACAGCTCATACGAGCAGTACTTC. Its translation: CASSLARDSSYEQYF.

As DNA, the CDR3 is TGTGCCAGTAGCACCGACAGGGGAGGGGATCAGCCCCAGCATTTT. As protein: CASSTDRGGDQPQHF. This chain links TRBV19 with TRBJ1-5; 8 nucleotides line up with TRBD1. CDR1 is LNHDA and CDR2 is SQIVND in the germline V gene (reference sequence). The J segment lost 5 bases and the V segment lost 6 bases, leaving 9 bases of the junction unmatched. The CDR3 has 15 amino acids.

The gene calls are TRBV9 and TRBJ2-3; 8 bases agree with TRBD2. V gave up 0 bases and J gave up 2 bases; unmatched junction bases: 2. The CDR3 spans 15 residues. The germline V gene encodes CDR1 SGDLS and CDR2 YYNGEE. The CDR3 DNA is TGTGCCAGCAGCGTAGCGGGGGGGGTCACAGATACGCAGTATTTT. This encodes CASSVAGGVTDTQYF.

The CDR3 reads CASSEAKRVEYF. The CDR3 coding sequence is TGTGCCAGCAGTGAAGCGAAGCGGGTTGAGTACTTC. V and J are TRBV6-1 and TRBJ2-5; D may be TRBD2 (6 bases). Germline CDR1 MNHNS, CDR2 SASEGT. Trimming removed 0 bases from V and 12 bases from J, with 11 bases in between. The CDR3 is made up of 12 amino acids.

The chain carries TRBV19 and TRBJ1-1; 10 positions agree with TRBD1. Germline CDR1 reads LNHDA; CDR2 reads SQIVND (reference sequence). The V and J ends lost 2 bases and 4 bases, in that order; junction bases with no gene match: 1. CDR3 size: 14 residues. CDR3 DNA sequence: TGTGCCAGTAGTATACGGACAGGGGGCACTGAAGCTTTCTTT. This sequence encodes CASSIRTGGTEAFF.